The rows below give T cell receptor beta chains drawn from one sample of a study of shared clonotypes between healthy human individuals. Produced via immunoSEQ multiplex PCR; TCRdb's table is partial and in-frame only. Among fewer than 600,000 clones listed, around 74% were seen once. Sample: PBMCs. The receptor source for this set is a woman between 35 and 50 years old in good health. Some clones in this sample may be carry-over from other donors' samples. CDR3s include the opening cysteine and the closing phenylalanine or tryptophan. Each record gives: clone size, V gene, D gene, J gene, CDR3 length, CDR3 DNA, CDR3 protein. D genes are given only for firm matches. Not every row has a clone size; where given, it reads once, few, many or a size class.

NA,TRBV27,NA,TRBJ2-7,13,TGTGCCAGCAGTTTTAGACAGTACTACGAGCAGTACTTC,CASSFRQYYEQYF
NA,TRBV7-6,NA,TRBJ1-4,14,TGTGCCAGCAGAGAAGGGCTGGTGGGCGAAAAACTGTTTTTT,CASREGLVGEKLFF
many,TRBV19,TRBD2,TRBJ2-1,16,TGTGCCAGTAGTGATTATAGCGGGGCAACCTACAATGAGCAGTTCTTC,CASSDYSGATYNEQFF
NA,TRBV4-1,TRBD1,TRBJ2-7,14,TGCGCCAGCAGCCTCGACAGGGGCCCTCTTGAGCAGTACTTC,CASSLDRGPLEQYF
NA,TRBV28,NA,TRBJ2-7,15,TGTGCCAGCAGTTTATCGGGCGGGCCTACCTACGAGCAGTACTTC,CASSLSGGPTYEQYF
NA,TRBV2,NA,TRBJ2-5,13,TGTGCCAGCAGTGCCTACACTAGGTCGACCCAGTACTTC,CASSAYTRSTQYF
once,TRBV19,NA,TRBJ1-2,13,TGTGCCAGTAGTATACGGGGTACCTATGGCTACACCTTC,CASSIRGTYGYTF
NA,TRBV27,TRBD1,TRBJ2-1,15,TGTGCCAGCAGTCCAACCCGGACAGGGGGTGTTGAGCAGTTCTTC,CASSPTRTGGVEQFF
NA,TRBV7-8,NA,TRBJ1-1,14,TGTGCCAGCAGCTCATCCGGGGCCCGGACTGAAGCTTTCTTT,CASSSSGARTEAFF
NA,TRBV18,TRBD1,TRBJ1-1,13,TGTGCCAGCTCCCCGGGACAGGGCACTGAAGCTTTCTTT,CASSPGQGTEAFF
NA,TRBV5-6,NA,TRBJ2-3,12,TGTGCCAGCAGCCCTCGCTGGGATACGCAGTATTTT,CASSPRWDTQYF
NA,TRBV6-6,NA,TRBJ2-3,15,TGTGCCAGCAGTTTGATTGGGGAACTCACAGATACGCAGTATTTT,CASSLIGELTDTQYF
NA,TRBV19,NA,TRBJ2-7,13,TGTGCCAGTAGTTTCAGCGTGGGGTACGAGCAGTACTTC,CASSFSVGYEQYF
NA,TRBV7-6,TRBD2,TRBJ2-7,14,TGTGCCAGCAGCCTTCTAGCGGGCACCTACGAGCAGTACTTC,CASSLLAGTYEQYF
NA,TRBV6-1,NA,TRBJ2-5,13,TGTACCAGCAAAGTCAGCGGACAAGAGACCCAGTACTTC,CTSKVSGQETQYF
NA,TRBV9,TRBD1,TRBJ1-6,16,TGTGCCAGCAGCTCCCGGACAGGGGCGCGGAATTCACCCCTCCACTTT,CASSSRTGARNSPLHF
NA,TRBV15,NA,TRBJ2-2,14,TGTGCCAGCCGTTTGGGGGGCTCCACCGGGGAGCTGTTTTTT,CASRLGGSTGELFF
NA,TRBV30,NA,TRBJ2-5,13,TGTGCCTGGAGAGGGCCGGGGAAAGAGACCCAGTACTTC,CAWRGPGKETQYF
NA,TRBV18,TRBD1,TRBJ2-1,19,TGTGCCAGCTCAGACCGGGACAGGGGGAACGGGGGAACTTACAATGAGCAGTTCTTC,CASSDRDRGNGGTYNEQFF
NA,TRBV10-2,NA,TRBJ2-7,12,TGCGCCAGCAGTCTCACAGGCTACGAGCAGTACTTC,CASSLTGYEQYF
NA,TRBV5-1,NA,TRBJ1-3,15,TGCGCCAGCAGCTTGGGTACGGGAGTCTGGGACACCATATATTTT,CASSLGTGVWDTIYF
NA,TRBV5-1,NA,TRBJ2-7,15,TGCGCCAGCAGCTTGGAGGGGGGCCGCTCCTACGAGCAGTACTTC,CASSLEGGRSYEQYF
NA,TRBV27,TRBD2,TRBJ2-7,15,TGTGCCAGCAGTCCCCGACTAGCGCAGACCTACGAGCAGTACTTC,CASSPRLAQTYEQYF
NA,TRBV7-9,TRBD1,TRBJ2-5,14,TGTGCCAGCAGCGAAACTGGACAGGCGGAGACCCAGTACTTC,CASSETGQAETQYF
NA,TRBV7-2,TRBD1,TRBJ1-2,14,TGTGCCAGCAGCCAGGGGACAGCAGCCTATGGCTACACCTTC,CASSQGTAAYGYTF
NA,TRBV19,NA,TRBJ2-5,16,TGTGCCAGTAGTATAGATTCAAGGGCGCCGGGGGAGACCCAGTACTTC,CASSIDSRAPGETQYF
NA,TRBV6-6,NA,TRBJ2-7,15,TGTGCCAGCAGGACGACAGTTGCCAGCTCCTACGAGCAGTACTTC,CASRTTVASSYEQYF
NA,TRBV10-3,NA,TRBJ2-7,14,TGTGCCATCAGTGACCGGACAGATTTCTACGAGCAGTACTTC,CAISDRTDFYEQYF
NA,TRBV30,TRBD2,TRBJ2-1,19,TGTGCCTGGAGGGCTAAAGGACTAGCGGGAGATGGCTCCTACAATGAGCAGTTCTTC,CAWRAKGLAGDGSYNEQFF
NA,TRBV18,TRBD2,TRBJ2-3,18,TGTGCCAGCTCACCCCTACTCGCAGGATCGGCGGGAGTAGATACGCAGTATTTT,CASSPLLAGSAGVDTQYF
NA,TRBV7-2,TRBD2,TRBJ2-1,14,TGTGCCAGCATCCCGGGGAGGGCCCGGGATGAGCAGTTCTTC,CASIPGRARDEQFF
once,TRBV2,TRBD1,TRBJ1-6,15,TGTGCCAGCACCCCGGGACAGGGTGAATGGTCACCCCTCCACTTT,CASTPGQGEWSPLHF
NA,TRBV2,NA,TRBJ2-1,14,TGTGCCAGTAGTACCGTCAGCTCCTACAATGAGCAGTTCTTC,CASSTVSSYNEQFF
NA,TRBV19,NA,TRBJ2-3,14,TGTGCCACCAGCCCCTCGGGACTCCAAGGTACGCAGTATTTT,CATSPSGLQGTQYF
NA,TRBV11-2,TRBD1,TRBJ2-1,13,TGTGCCAGCAGCTTGGGACAGTCCGATGAGCAGTTCTTC,CASSLGQSDEQFF
NA,TRBV28,TRBD1,TRBJ1-5,15,TGTGCCAGCAGTCGAGACAGGGGGTCTGATCAGCCCCAGCATTTT,CASSRDRGSDQPQHF
NA,TRBV28,TRBD1,TRBJ2-5,19,TGTGCCAGCAGTTTCCCGGATGGGGACAGGGGTGAATTGGAAGAGACCCAGTACTTC,CASSFPDGDRGELEETQYF
NA,TRBV2,NA,TRBJ2-7,15,TGTGCCAGCAGCCTCACAGGTGGTGAGACCTACGAGCAGTACTTC,CASSLTGGETYEQYF
many,TRBV7-3,TRBD2,TRBJ2-1,14,TGTGCCAGCAGCTCTAGCGGATCCTACAATGAGCAGTTCTTC,CASSSSGSYNEQFF
few,TRBV5-4,TRBD2,TRBJ2-2,16,TGTGCCAGCAGCCCCGGGGGGGCGGAGAACACCGGGGAGCTGTTTTTT,CASSPGGAENTGELFF
NA,TRBV28,NA,TRBJ2-7,14,TGTGCCAGCAGCATACAGGACTACTCCTACGAGCAGTACTTC,CASSIQDYSYEQYF
NA,TRBV7-2,TRBD1,TRBJ2-3,13,TGTGCCAGCAGCGGGACAGCGTCAGATACGCAGTATTTT,CASSGTASDTQYF
NA,TRBV28,NA,TRBJ1-4,15,TGTGCCAGCAGTCCCGTGCTAGGGGCTAATGAAAAACTGTTTTTT,CASSPVLGANEKLFF
NA,TRBV7-3,NA,TRBJ1-1,16,TGTGCCAGCAGCTTAAATGGGGGGCGAAGTCTCACTGAAGCTTTCTTT,CASSLNGGRSLTEAFF
NA,TRBV5-6,NA,TRBJ1-4,15,TGTGCCAGCAGCTTCGCGGGACATATAAATGAAAAACTGTTTTTT,CASSFAGHINEKLFF
NA,TRBV9,NA,TRBJ2-1,15,TGTGCCAGCAGCGCCTTACTAGGCAGGGTCAATGAGCAGTTCTTC,CASSALLGRVNEQFF
NA,TRBV7-6,NA,TRBJ2-7,14,TGTGCCAGCAGCTTAGCGGGCCTACAATACGAGCAGTACTTC,CASSLAGLQYEQYF
NA,TRBV19,NA,TRBJ1-5,16,TGTGCCAGTAGTATAGATCTGGGGGGCCCCAATCAGCCCCAGCATTTT,CASSIDLGGPNQPQHF
NA,TRBV9,TRBD2,TRBJ2-3,15,TGTGCCAGCAGCGTAGGGGGAACTAGCGCAGATACGCAGTATTTT,CASSVGGTSADTQYF
many,TRBV9,TRBD2,TRBJ2-2,13,TGTGCCAGCACATTAGCGGGTACCGGGGAGCTGTTTTTT,CASTLAGTGELFF
NA,TRBV5-1,TRBD2,TRBJ2-7,16,TGCGCCAGCAGCTTAAGAGCGGGAGGGTTCTCCTACGAGCAGTACTTC,CASSLRAGGFSYEQYF
few,TRBV5-1,TRBD2,TRBJ2-2,14,TGCGCCAGCAGCTCGGGAGGGTTCTCCGGGGAGCTGTTTTTT,CASSSGGFSGELFF
NA,TRBV27,NA,TRBJ1-5,14,TGTGCCAGCAGTTCGAGGATAGCAAACCAGCCCCAGCATTTT,CASSSRIANQPQHF
NA,TRBV19,TRBD2,TRBJ2-1,13,TGTGCCAGTATCACCCCGGGAGCGGGGGAGCAGTTCTTC,CASITPGAGEQFF
few,TRBV18,NA,TRBJ1-3,15,TGTGCCAGCTCACCGTACGACGTGGGTGGAAACACCATATATTTT,CASSPYDVGGNTIYF